The clone carrying this T cell receptor (beta chain) was seen at least ten times. Breast cancer patients provided tissue from their axillary draining lymph nodes. CDR3 size: 16 residues. Trimming took off 0 bases at V and 3 bases at J, with 12 bases between the two ends. CDR1 and CDR2 from the germline V gene are LNHDA and SQIVND (reference sequence). This specimen comes from a study of breast tumors, draining lymph nodes, adjacent tissues. TCRdb re-called the multiplex PCR reads through MiXCR, storing one row per CDR3 protein. The data show around 130,000 distinct CDR3 sequences, with 21% seen just once and about 2.2% held by the top ten.

The sequenced sample consisted of axillary lymph node tissue. The V gene is TRBV19, the J gene TRBJ1-5; possibly TRBD1 for D (5 bases). The TCR was taken from a female donor with breast cancer. Some clones in this sample may be carry-over from other donors' samples. The CDR3 region has the DNA TGTGCCAGTAGTATAGAGCTGGGGACGTTCAATCAGCCCCAGCATTTT. It codes for CASSIELGTFNQPQHF.